This T cell receptor beta chain was recovered during a study of identical twins. Unique molecular identifiers were present on the cDNA, and a universal primer site came from template switching. TCRdb reanalysed the 5' RACE reads using MiXCR and keeps one entry per CDR3 protein. The table shows roughly 1,500,000 distinct CDR3 sequences, with around 33% occurring only once. This CDR3 has 15 amino acids. Between the trimmed V and J ends, which lost 1 base and 7 bases, there was a span of 12 bases. CDR1 is SGHRS, CDR2 YFSETQ, per germline. This clonotype was seen a few times. Sequenced input: cord blood. The clonotype originates from a newborn girl in good health. The V call is TRBV5-1, the J call TRBJ1-6; no reliable D call. CDR3 protein: CASSLSATRNSPLHF. The CDR3 DNA is TGCGCCAGCAGCTTGTCCGCGACTAGAAATTCACCCCTCCACTTT.